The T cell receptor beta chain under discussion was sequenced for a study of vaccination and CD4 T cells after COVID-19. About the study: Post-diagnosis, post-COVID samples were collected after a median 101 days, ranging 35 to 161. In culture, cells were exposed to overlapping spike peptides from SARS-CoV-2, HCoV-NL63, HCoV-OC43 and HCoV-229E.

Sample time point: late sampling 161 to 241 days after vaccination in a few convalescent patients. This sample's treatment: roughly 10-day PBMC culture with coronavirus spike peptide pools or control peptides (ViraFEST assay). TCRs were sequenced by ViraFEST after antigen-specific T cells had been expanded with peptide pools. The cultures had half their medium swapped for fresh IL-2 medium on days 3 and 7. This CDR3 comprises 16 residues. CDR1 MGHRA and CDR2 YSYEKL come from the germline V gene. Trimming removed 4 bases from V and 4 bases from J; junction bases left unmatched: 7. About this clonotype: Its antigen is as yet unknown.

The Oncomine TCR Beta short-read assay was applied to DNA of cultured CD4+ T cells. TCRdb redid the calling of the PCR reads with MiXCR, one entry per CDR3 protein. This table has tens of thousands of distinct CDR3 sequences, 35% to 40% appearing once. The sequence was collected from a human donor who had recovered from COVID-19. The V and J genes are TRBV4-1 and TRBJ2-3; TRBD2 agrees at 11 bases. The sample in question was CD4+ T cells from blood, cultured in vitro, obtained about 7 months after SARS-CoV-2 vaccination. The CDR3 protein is CASSRGTSGLSDTQYF. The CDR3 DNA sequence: TGCGCCAGCAGCCGAGGGACTAGCGGACTATCAGATACGCAGTATTTT.